This T cell receptor (beta chain) was sequenced in a study of blood T cell repertoires in COVID-19. Across the whole study: Sites in the United States, Italy and Spain provided acute and convalescent COVID-19 samples. Sources were T cells, B-cell-depleted T cells, or PBMCs; the material itself was cDNA or gDNA.

Clones were read by immunoSEQ multiplex PCR, and TCRdb kept only the in-frame ones, dropping some. The table includes 100,000 to 150,000 clones, roughly 88% detected once. The CDR3 has 15 amino acids. V was pared by 7 bases and J by 2 bases, with 9 bases of the junction left unmatched. Germline CDR1 is SGHAT and CDR2 is FQNNGV. The sequence came from a man aged 50 to 59 with acute or convalescent COVID-19. The chain couples TRBV11-2 to TRBJ2-5; 8 bases are a match to TRBD2. The sample consisted of peripheral blood. The CDR3 here is CASNELAELQETQYF. The CDR3 region has the DNA TGTGCCAGCAACGAACTAGCGGAGTTACAAGAGACCCAGTACTTC.